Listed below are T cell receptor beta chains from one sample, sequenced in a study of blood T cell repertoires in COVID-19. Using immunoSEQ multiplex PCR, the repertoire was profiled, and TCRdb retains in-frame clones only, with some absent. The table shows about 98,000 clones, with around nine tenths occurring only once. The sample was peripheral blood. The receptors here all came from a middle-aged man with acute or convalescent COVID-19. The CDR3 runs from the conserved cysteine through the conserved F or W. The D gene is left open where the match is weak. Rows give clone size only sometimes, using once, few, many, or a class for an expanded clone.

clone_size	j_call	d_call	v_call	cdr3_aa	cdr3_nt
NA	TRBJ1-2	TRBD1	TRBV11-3	CASSAQGAYYGYTF	TGTGCCAGCAGCGCACAGGGGGCTTACTATGGCTACACCTTC
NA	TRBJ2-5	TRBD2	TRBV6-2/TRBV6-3	CASSYWGRGQETQYF	TGTGCCAGCAGTTACTGGGGGAGGGGACAAGAGACCCAGTACTTC
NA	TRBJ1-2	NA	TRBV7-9	CASSFGLQGDGYTF	TGTGCCAGCAGCTTCGGTTTACAGGGAGATGGCTACACCTTC
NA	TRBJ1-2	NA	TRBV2	CASSYQGGYTF	TGTGCCAGCAGTTACCAGGGGGGCTACACCTTC
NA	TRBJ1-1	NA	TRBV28	CASTRGDRRLGAEAFF	TGTGCCAGCACCCGGGGAGACAGGCGCCTTGGGGCTGAAGCTTTCTTT
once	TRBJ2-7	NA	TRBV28	CASFPTGLGSYEQYF	TGTGCCAGTTTTCCTACAGGGTTAGGATCCTACGAGCAGTACTTC
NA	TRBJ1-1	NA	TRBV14	CASSQSPSLNTEAFF	TGTGCCAGCAGCCAAAGTCCCAGTCTTAACACTGAAGCTTTCTTT
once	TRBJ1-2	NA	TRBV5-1	CASSLDPPKGDGYTF	TGCGCCAGCAGCTTGGACCCTCCAAAGGGGGATGGCTACACCTTC
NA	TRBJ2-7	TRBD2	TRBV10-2	CASGDGASGRGSEQYF	TGCGCCAGTGGGGATGGGGCTAGCGGGAGAGGGAGTGAGCAGTACTTC
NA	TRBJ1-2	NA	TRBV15	CATSRDSYGYTF	TGTGCCACCAGCAGAGACAGTTATGGCTACACCTTC
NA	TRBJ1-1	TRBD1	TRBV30	CAWSNRGRWTEAFF	TGTGCCTGGAGTAATAGGGGGCGATGGACTGAAGCTTTCTTT
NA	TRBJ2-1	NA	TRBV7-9	CASSPGRPYNEQFF	TGTGCCAGCAGCCCAGGGAGGCCCTACAATGAGCAGTTCTTC
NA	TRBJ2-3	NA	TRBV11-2	CASSLRRTAFTDTQYF	TGTGCCAGCAGCTTAAGGCGGACAGCCTTCACAGATACGCAGTATTTT
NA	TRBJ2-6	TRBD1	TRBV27	CASSLGTGISGANVLTF	TGTGCCAGCAGTTTGGGGACAGGAATATCTGGGGCCAACGTCCTGACTTTC
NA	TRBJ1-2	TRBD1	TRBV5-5	CASSLGTGGPGLYGYTF	TGTGCCAGCAGCTTGGGGACAGGGGGCCCTGGACTCTATGGCTACACCTTC